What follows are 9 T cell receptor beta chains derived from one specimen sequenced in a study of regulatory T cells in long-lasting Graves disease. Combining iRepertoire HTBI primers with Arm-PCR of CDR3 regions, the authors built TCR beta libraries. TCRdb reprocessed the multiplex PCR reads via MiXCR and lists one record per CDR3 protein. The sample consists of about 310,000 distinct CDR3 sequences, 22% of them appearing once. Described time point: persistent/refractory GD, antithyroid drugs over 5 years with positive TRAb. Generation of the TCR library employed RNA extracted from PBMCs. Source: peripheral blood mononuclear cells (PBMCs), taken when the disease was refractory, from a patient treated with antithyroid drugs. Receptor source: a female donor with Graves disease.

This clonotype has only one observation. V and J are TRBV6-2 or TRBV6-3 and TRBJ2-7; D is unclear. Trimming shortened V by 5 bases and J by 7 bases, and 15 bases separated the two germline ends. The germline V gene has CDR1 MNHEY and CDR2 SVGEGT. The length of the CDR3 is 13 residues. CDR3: CASSPELIGEQYF. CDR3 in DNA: TGTGCCAGCAGTCCTGAACTAATCGGGGAGCAGTACTTC.

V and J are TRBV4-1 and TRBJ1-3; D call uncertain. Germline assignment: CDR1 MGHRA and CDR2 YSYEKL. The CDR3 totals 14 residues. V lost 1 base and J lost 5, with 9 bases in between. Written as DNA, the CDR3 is TGCGCCAGCAGCCAAGTGGGGTTGAGAAACACCATATATTTT. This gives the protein CASSQVGLRNTIYF.

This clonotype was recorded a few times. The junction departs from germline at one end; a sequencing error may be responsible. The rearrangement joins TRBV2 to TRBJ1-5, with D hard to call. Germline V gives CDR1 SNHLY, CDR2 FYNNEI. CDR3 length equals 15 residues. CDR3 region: CAGSAQMPSNQPQHF. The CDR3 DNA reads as TGTGCCGGCAGTGCTCAGATGCCTAGCAATCAGCCCCAGCATTTT.

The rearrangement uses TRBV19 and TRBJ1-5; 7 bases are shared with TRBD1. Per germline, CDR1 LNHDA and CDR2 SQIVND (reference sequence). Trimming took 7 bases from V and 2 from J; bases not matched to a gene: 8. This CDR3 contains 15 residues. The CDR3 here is CASTDRVGGNQPQHF. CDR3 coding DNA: TGTGCCAGTACAGACAGGGTCGGAGGCAATCAGCCCCAGCATTTT. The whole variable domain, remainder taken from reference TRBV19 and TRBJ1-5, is DGGITQSPKYLFRKEGQNVTLSCEQNLNHDAMYWYRQDPGQGLRLIYYSQIVNDFQKGDIAEGYSVSREKKESFPLTVTSAQKNPTAFYLCASTDRVGGNQPQHFGDGTRLSIL.

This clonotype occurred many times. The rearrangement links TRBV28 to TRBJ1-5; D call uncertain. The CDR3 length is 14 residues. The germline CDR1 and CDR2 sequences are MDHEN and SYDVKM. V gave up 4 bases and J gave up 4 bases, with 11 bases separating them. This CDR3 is CASSSGMINQPQHF. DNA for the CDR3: TGTGCCAGCAGTTCGGGGATGATAAATCAGCCCCAGCATTTT.

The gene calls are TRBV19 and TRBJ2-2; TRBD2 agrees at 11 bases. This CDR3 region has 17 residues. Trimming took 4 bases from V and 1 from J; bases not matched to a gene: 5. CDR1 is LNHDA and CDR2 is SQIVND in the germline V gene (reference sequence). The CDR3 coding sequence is TGTGCCAGTAGTACGACTAGCGGGATAGTGAACACCGGGGAGCTGTTTTTT. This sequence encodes CASSTTSGIVNTGELFF.

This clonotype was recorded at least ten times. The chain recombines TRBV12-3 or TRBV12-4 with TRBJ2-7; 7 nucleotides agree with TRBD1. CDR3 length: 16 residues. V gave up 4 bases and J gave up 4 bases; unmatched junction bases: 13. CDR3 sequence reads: CASSSRRGGAMYEQYF. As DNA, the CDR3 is TGTGCCAGCAGTTCCAGAAGAGGGGGCGCAATGTACGAGCAGTACTTC.

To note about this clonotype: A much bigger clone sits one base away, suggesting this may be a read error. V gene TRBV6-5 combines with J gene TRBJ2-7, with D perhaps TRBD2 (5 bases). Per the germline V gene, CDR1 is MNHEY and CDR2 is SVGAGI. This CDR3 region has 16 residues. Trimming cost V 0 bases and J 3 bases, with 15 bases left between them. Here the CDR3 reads CASSYSMASSDYEQYF. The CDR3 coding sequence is TGTGCCAGCAGTTACTCTATGGCTAGCAGTGACTACGAGCAGTACTTC.

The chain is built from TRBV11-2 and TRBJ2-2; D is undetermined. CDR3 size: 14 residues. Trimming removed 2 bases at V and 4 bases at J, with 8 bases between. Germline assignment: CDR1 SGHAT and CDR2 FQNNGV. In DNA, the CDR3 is TGTGCCAGCAGCTTAATAGGAAGCACCGGGGAGCTGTTTTTT. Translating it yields CASSLIGSTGELFF.